This TCR beta chain was observed in a study of T cell responses to AZD1222 COVID-19 vaccine. Measured with immunoSEQ multiplex PCR; TCRdb has only the in-frame clones, and not every one. The sample lists more than 90,000 clones, roughly nine tenths seen once, with about 15% in the top ten. This clone turned up a few times. The antigen is not known. The study's findings and limits: Repertoires were sampled only after the peak T cell response.

V lost 2 bases to trimming and J lost 6 bases, with 12 bases between them. CDR3 length: 13 residues. Germline CDR1 reads SGHDT; CDR2 reads YYEEEE. The TCR sequence derives from an adult in good health. The chain links TRBV5-6 to TRBJ2-7, with no clear D. The specimen was peripheral blood, collected on day 0 of AZD1222 vaccination. CDR3 sequence (DNA): TGTGCCAGCAGCTTCTTAGGCGCCGCCGAGCAGTACTTC. Encoded protein: CASSFLGAAEQYF.